This T cell receptor beta chain is from a study of blood T cell repertoires in COVID-19. Study-level background: T cells, B-cell-depleted T cells, or PBMCs provided the cDNA or gDNA that served as material.

Profiling relied on immunoSEQ multiplex PCR, and the TCRdb table lists in-frame clones only, not all of them. The profile covers hundreds of thousands of clones, with roughly 84% appearing a single time and roughly 1% taken by the ten largest. Symptom resolution, clearance, or two negative PCRs marked the recovered donors of Cohort 3. CDR1 and CDR2 (germline): MGHRA, YSYEKL. J lost 1 base, V lost 0 bases, and 5 bases had no gene match. The CDR3 has 16 amino acids. The material sequenced was PBMCs or T cells enriched from blood (not recorded which). The V call is TRBV4-1, the J call TRBJ1-1; 7 nucleotides line up with TRBD1. The sequence derives from a woman aged 25 to 39 who had recovered from COVID-19. CDR3 coding DNA: TGCGCCAGCAGCCAAGATTCTAACAGGGGGAACACTGAAGCTTTCTTT. Amino acids: CASSQDSNRGNTEAFF.